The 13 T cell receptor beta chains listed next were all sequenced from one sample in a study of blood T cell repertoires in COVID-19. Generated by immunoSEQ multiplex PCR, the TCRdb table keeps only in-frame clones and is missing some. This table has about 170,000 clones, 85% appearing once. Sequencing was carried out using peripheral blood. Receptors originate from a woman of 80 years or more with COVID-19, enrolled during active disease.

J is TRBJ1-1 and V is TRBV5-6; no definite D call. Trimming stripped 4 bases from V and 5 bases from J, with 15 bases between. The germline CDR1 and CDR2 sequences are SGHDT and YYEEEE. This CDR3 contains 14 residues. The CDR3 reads CASSRRARETEAFF. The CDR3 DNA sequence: TGTGCCAGCAGCCGGAGGGCCCGAGAGACTGAAGCTTTCTTT.

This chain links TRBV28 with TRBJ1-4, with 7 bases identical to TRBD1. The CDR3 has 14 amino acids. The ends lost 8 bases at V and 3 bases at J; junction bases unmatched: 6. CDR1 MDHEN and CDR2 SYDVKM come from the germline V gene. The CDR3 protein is CASAPGQPNEKLFF. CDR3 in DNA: TGTGCCAGCGCCCCGGGACAGCCTAATGAAAAACTGTTTTTT.

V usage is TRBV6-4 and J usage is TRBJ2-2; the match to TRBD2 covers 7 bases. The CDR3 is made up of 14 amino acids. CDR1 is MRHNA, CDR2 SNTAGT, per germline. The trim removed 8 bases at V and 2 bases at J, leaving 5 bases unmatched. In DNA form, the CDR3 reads TGTGCCAGCGCTAGCGGAGATAACACCGGGGAGCTGTTTTTT. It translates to CASASGDNTGELFF.

The CDR3 sequence: CASSLALTGTDTQYF. The CDR3 bases are TGTGCCAGCAGCTTAGCGCTCACGGGGACAGATACGCAGTATTTT. The chain combines TRBV11-1 with TRBJ2-3; D is possibly TRBD2 (5 bases). This CDR3 spans 15 amino acids. The V gene lost 0 bases and the J gene lost 3 bases, with 10 bases spanning the gap. Germline lookup yields CDR1 SGHAT and CDR2 FQDESV (reference sequence). The variable domain in full, completed from reference TRBV11-1 and TRBJ2-3, reads EAEVAQSPRYKITEKSQAVAFWCDPISGHATLYWYRQILGQGPELLVQFQDESVVDDSQLPKDRFSAERLKGVDSTLKIQPAELGDSAMYLCASSLALTGTDTQYFGPGTRLTVL.

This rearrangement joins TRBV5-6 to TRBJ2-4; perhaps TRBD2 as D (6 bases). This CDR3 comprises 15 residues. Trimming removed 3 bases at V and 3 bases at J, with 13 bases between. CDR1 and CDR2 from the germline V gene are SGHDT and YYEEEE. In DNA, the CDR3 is TGTGCCAGCAGCTCCCTAGCGAGACTCAAAAACATTCAGTACTTC. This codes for CASSSLARLKNIQYF. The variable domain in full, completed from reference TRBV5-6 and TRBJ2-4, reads DAGVTQSPTHLIKTRGQQVTLRCSPKSGHDTVSWYQQALGQGPQFIFQYYEEEERQRGNFPDRFSGHQFPNYSSELNVNALLLGDSALYLCASSSLARLKNIQYFGAGTRLSVL.

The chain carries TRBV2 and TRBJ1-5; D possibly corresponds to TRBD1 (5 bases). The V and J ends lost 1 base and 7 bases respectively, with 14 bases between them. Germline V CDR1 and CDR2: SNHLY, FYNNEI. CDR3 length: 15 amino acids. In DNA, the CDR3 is TGTGCCAGCAGTGAAGAACAGGCGAGTTGGCAGCCCCAGCATTTT. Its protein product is CASSEEQASWQPQHF.

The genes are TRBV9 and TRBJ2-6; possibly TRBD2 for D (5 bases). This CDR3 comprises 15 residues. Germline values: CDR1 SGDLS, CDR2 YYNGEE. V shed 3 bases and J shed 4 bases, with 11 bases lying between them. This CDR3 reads CASSARTAGANVLTF. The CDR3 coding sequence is TGTGCCAGCAGCGCCCGGACTGCAGGGGCCAACGTCCTGACTTTC.

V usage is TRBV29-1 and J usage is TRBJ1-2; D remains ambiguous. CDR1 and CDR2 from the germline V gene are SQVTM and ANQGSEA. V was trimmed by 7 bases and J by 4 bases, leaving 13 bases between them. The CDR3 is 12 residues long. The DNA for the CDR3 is TGCAGCGGCTCATTGGAGAGCTATGGCTACACCTTC. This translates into CSGSLESYGYTF.

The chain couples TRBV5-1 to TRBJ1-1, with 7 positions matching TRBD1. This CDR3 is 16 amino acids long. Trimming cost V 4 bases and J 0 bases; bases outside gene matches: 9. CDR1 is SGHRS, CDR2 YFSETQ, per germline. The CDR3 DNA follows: TGCGCCAGCAGCCGGGGGGGACAGCCCATGAACACTGAAGCTTTCTTT. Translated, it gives CASSRGGQPMNTEAFF. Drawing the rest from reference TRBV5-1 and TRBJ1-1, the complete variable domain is KAGVTQTPRYLIKTRGQQVTLSCSPISGHRSVSWYQQTPGQGLQFLFEYFSETQRNKGNFPGRFSGRQFSNSRSEMNVSTLELGDSALYLCASSRGGQPMNTEAFFGQGTRLTVV.

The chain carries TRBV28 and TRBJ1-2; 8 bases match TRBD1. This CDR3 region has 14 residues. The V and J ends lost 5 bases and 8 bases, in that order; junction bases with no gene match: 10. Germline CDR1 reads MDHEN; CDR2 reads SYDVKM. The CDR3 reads CASSPWTGIRGYTF. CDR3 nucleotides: TGTGCCAGCAGTCCGTGGACAGGGATAAGAGGCTACACCTTC.

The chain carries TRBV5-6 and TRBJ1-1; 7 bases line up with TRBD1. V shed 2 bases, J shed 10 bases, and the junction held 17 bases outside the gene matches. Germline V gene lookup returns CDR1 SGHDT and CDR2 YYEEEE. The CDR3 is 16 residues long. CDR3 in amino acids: CASSFKPSDRLPLAFF. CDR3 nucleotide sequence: TGTGCCAGCAGCTTTAAGCCCTCGGACAGGCTACCGTTAGCTTTCTTT.

The CDR3 here is CASSPGQGPTYEQYF. The CDR3 nucleotides are TGTGCCAGCAGCCCCGGACAGGGCCCTACCTACGAGCAGTACTTC. The genes are TRBV6-5 and TRBJ2-7; TRBD1 matches 8 bases. V was clipped by 6 bases and J by 2 bases; unmatched bases: 9. Germline lookup yields CDR1 MNHEY and CDR2 SVGAGI. This CDR3 comprises 15 residues.

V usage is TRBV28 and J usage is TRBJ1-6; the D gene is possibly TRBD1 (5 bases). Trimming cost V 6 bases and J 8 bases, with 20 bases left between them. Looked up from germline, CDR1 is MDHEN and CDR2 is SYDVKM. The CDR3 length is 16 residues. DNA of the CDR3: TGTGCCAGCAGCCTGGGGTCTCAGGGTTCCTATTCACCCCTCCACTTT. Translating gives CASSLGSQGSYSPLHF.